Listed here are 18 T cell receptor beta chains from one sample, sequenced in a study of T-cell memory formation after mild COVID-19. TCRdb re-called the 5' RACE reads with MiXCR, one entry per CDR3 protein. Of 110,000 to 150,000 distinct CDR3 sequences in the sample, more than 13% are singletons; the top ten hold about 27%. Material for sequencing was PBMCs or a T cell subset sorted from them (not recorded which). The receptors were gathered from an adult woman who had mild COVID-19 (a few samples of this study predate the infection). Cell type and time point are not known.

This clonotype was counted only a few times. The chain recombines TRBV5-1 with TRBJ2-6; 7 positions agree with TRBD1. The CDR3 has 15 residues. V was pared by 0 bases and J by 4 bases, with 1 base of the junction left unmatched. In germline, CDR1 is SGHRS, CDR2 YFSETQ. The CDR3 bases are TGCGCCAGCAGCTTGGAGGGGGCCGGGGCCAACGTCCTGACTTTC. This encodes CASSLEGAGANVLTF.

The rearrangement joins TRBV7-9 to TRBJ2-5; possibly TRBD1 for D (5 bases). The CDR3 is 15 amino acids. V gave up 6 bases and J gave up 6 bases, with 20 bases separating them. Germline CDR1 reads SEHNR; CDR2 reads FQNEAQ (reference sequence). As DNA, the CDR3 is TGTGCCAGCAGACCAGATGCAGGGCGGTCGCAGACCCAGTACTTC. Protein product: CASRPDAGRSQTQYF.

V is TRBV6-5 and J is TRBJ2-5; D not resolved. CDR1 is MNHEY and CDR2 is SVGAGI in the germline V gene. Trimming stripped 3 bases from V and 1 base from J, with 6 bases between. The CDR3 sequence is 13 residues long. CDR3 nucleotides: TGTGCCAGCAGTTATGGGCTCCAAGAGACCCAGTACTTC. Its translation is CASSYGLQETQYF.

This clonotype was seen more than once but under ten times. The J gene is TRBJ2-1, the V gene TRBV5-6; 8 bases align to TRBD2. Trimming at V came to 0 bases and at J to 4 bases, leaving 3 bases not matched to a gene. Germline V gene lookup returns CDR1 SGHDT and CDR2 YYEEEE. This CDR3 has 15 residues. Here the CDR3 DNA reads TGTGCCAGCAGCTTGGCGGGACTAGGTTACAATGAGCAGTTCTTC. The encoded protein is CASSLAGLGYNEQFF. The variable domain in full, with the rest retrieved from reference TRBV5-6 and TRBJ2-1, is DAGVTQSPTHLIKTRGQQVTLRCSPKSGHDTVSWYQQALGQGPQFIFQYYEEEERQRGNFPDRFSGHQFPNYSSELNVNALLLGDSALYLCASSLAGLGYNEQFFGPGTRLTVL.

V gene TRBV7-8 combines with J gene TRBJ2-7; TRBD2 matches at 9 bases. Trimming took 5 bases from V and 3 from J; bases not matched to a gene: 8. The germline V gene encodes CDR1 SGHVS and CDR2 FQNEAQ. The CDR3 covers 15 residues. The CDR3 bases are TGTGCCAGCAGCACATCCGGGACTAGCCGCTACGAGCAGTACTTC. This sequence encodes CASSTSGTSRYEQYF.

This clonotype was counted a few times. The chain couples TRBV4-1 to TRBJ2-2, with D possibly being TRBD1 (6 bases). The germline V gene encodes CDR1 MGHRA and CDR2 YSYEKL. V was pared by 3 bases and J by 6 bases, with 8 bases between. The CDR3 contains 13 residues. The CDR3 is CASSQGAPGELFF. CDR3 DNA: TGCGCCAGCAGCCAGGGGGCACCCGGGGAGCTGTTTTTT.

CDR3 in amino acids: CASSPDRAGETQYF. Here the CDR3 DNA reads TGCGCCAGCAGCCCAGACAGGGCCGGAGAGACCCAGTACTTC. The genes are TRBV4-3 and TRBJ2-5, with 7 positions matching TRBD1. The ends lost 4 bases at V and 4 bases at J; junction bases unmatched: 6. This CDR3 has 14 amino acids. CDR1 and CDR2 from the germline V gene are LGHNA and YSLEER.

This sequence joins TRBV12-3 or TRBV12-4 and TRBJ2-1; tentatively, D is TRBD2 (6 bases). V was clipped by 5 bases and J by 6 bases, with 20 bases between them. This CDR3 has 16 residues. For the CDR3, the DNA is TGTGCCAGCAGTCCTTGGGGGGAGCGGTTTAGCAATGAGCAGTTCTTC. It is translated as CASSPWGERFSNEQFF.

This clonotype was counted a few times. The chain has TRBV18 and TRBJ2-1; D is unresolved. Germline V gives CDR1 KGHSH, CDR2 LQKENI. The CDR3 sequence is 16 residues long. Trimming cost V 0 bases and J 3 bases, with 12 bases left between them. The CDR3 bases are TGTGCCAGCTCACCACCGGTCCCCGGGTACTACAATGAGCAGTTCTTC. Protein sequence: CASSPPVPGYYNEQFF.

This clonotype has a count of ten or more. CDR3 amino acids: CASSFMQGGYNEQFF. CDR3 coding DNA: TGTGCCAGCAGCTTTATGCAGGGGGGCTACAATGAGCAGTTCTTC. The chain is built from TRBV7-9 and TRBJ2-1, with D possibly TRBD1 on 7 matching bases. Between the trimmed V and J ends, which lost 3 bases and 3 bases, there was a span of 12 bases. The CDR3 spans 15 residues. CDR1 and CDR2 (germline): SEHNR, FQNEAQ (reference sequence).

Many counts were recorded for this clonotype. The chain carries TRBV24-1 and TRBJ2-7, with D maybe TRBD1 (6 bases). Per germline, CDR1 KGHDR and CDR2 SFDVKD. Trimming removed 3 bases from V and 7 bases from J, with 9 bases in between. CDR3 length: 12 residues. CDR3 coding DNA: TGTGCCACCAGTGATACAGGGAAAGAGCAGTACTTC. It is translated as CATSDTGKEQYF.

In its sample, this clonotype was seen many times. The gene calls are TRBV12-3 or TRBV12-4 and TRBJ2-5; the D gene is possibly TRBD2 (5 bases). The CDR3 totals 14 residues. The ends were cut back, 0 bases at V and 9 bases at J, with 14 bases in the middle. The chain's CDR3 is CASSLARYREPQYF. The DNA of the CDR3 is TGTGCCAGCAGTTTAGCTCGGTACCGGGAACCCCAGTACTTC.

This clonotype was found a few times. Here the CDR3 reads CASSRDTDTGELFF. In DNA, the CDR3 is TGTGCCAGCAGCCGGGACACAGACACCGGGGAGCTGTTTTTT. J is TRBJ2-2 and V is TRBV6-4; D may be TRBD1 (6 bases). The germline V gene encodes CDR1 MRHNA and CDR2 SNTAGT. Trimming left V 6 bases short and J 3 bases short, with 11 bases between. The CDR3 spans 14 residues.

This clonotype was recorded a few times. The chain couples TRBV19 to TRBJ2-2, with 12 nucleotides matching TRBD2. This CDR3 contains 15 residues. V lost 5 bases, J lost 6 bases, and 4 bases stayed unmatched. Looked up from germline, CDR1 is LNHDA and CDR2 is SQIVND (reference sequence). This chain's CDR3 is CASSVTSGGAGELFF. CDR3 DNA sequence: TGTGCCAGTAGTGTGACTAGCGGGGGTGCCGGGGAGCTGTTTTTT.

The CDR3 bases are TGTGCCAGCAGCAGAGATTTATACGAGCAGTACTTC. Protein: CASSRDLYEQYF. The chain couples TRBV7-2 to TRBJ2-7; D ambiguous. CDR1 is SGHTA, CDR2 FQGNSA, per germline. The length of the CDR3 is 12 residues. V lost 5 bases and J lost 4, with 9 bases in between.

Only a few counts were recorded for this clonotype. This chain joins TRBV7-9 and TRBJ1-1, with 10 bases that match TRBD1. With 0 bases clipped from V and 3 bases from J, the junction kept 1 base outside the gene matches. Germline V CDR1 and CDR2: SEHNR, FQNEAQ (reference sequence). The CDR3 has 15 amino acids. CDR3 bases: TGTGCCAGCAGCTTAGCGGGACAGGGGTACACTGAAGCTTTCTTT. Translation gives CASSLAGQGYTEAFF.

This chain joins TRBV7-8 and TRBJ1-2; 8 bases fit TRBD1. Germline CDR1 and CDR2: SGHVS and FQNEAQ. The CDR3 length is 14 residues. V trimming: 7 bases; J trimming: 5 bases; junction bases outside the gene matches: 9. The CDR3 coding sequence is TGTGCCAGCACCCCGCAGACAGGGGCTTATGGCTACACCTTC. Translated: CASTPQTGAYGYTF.

This clonotype was counted between two and nine times. This chain joins TRBV24-1 and TRBJ2-5; 7 nucleotides agree with TRBD1. From germline, CDR1 is KGHDR and CDR2 SFDVKD. Unmatched junction bases numbered 3, after V lost 2 bases and J lost 1 base. CDR3 size: 15 residues. CDR3 region: CATSDSQGSQETQYF. In DNA, the CDR3 is TGTGCCACCAGTGATTCACAGGGGTCCCAAGAGACCCAGTACTTC.